This T cell receptor beta chain was profiled in a study of blood T cell repertoires in COVID-19. Study details: Samples representing acute and convalescent COVID-19 were sourced from the United States, Italy and Spain. T cells, B-cell-depleted T cells, or PBMCs supplied cDNA or gDNA.

Germline CDR1 is LNHDA and CDR2 is SQIVND (reference sequence). V was pared by 8 bases and J by 2 bases, with 13 bases between. The CDR3 is made up of 14 amino acids. Per the authors' pipeline: Nucleated cell counts were estimated from reference gene primer amplification. Libraries were prepared by immunoSEQ multiplex PCR; TCRdb keeps only in-frame clonotypes and omits some of them. That table furnishes V, J and clone size, whereas the DNA furnished D and trimming. There are 250,000 to 350,000 clones in the sample; 88% occur only once, and around 11% lies in the top ten. Sequences were obtained from peripheral blood. The genes are TRBV19 and TRBJ1-3, with a weak D call TRBD1 (5 bases). The TCR sequence derives from a woman in her 30s with COVID-19, enrolled during active disease. CDR3 sequence (DNA): TGTGCCAGTGGCCAGGGCGTACCTGGAAACACCATATATTTT. The encoded protein is CASGQGVPGNTIYF.